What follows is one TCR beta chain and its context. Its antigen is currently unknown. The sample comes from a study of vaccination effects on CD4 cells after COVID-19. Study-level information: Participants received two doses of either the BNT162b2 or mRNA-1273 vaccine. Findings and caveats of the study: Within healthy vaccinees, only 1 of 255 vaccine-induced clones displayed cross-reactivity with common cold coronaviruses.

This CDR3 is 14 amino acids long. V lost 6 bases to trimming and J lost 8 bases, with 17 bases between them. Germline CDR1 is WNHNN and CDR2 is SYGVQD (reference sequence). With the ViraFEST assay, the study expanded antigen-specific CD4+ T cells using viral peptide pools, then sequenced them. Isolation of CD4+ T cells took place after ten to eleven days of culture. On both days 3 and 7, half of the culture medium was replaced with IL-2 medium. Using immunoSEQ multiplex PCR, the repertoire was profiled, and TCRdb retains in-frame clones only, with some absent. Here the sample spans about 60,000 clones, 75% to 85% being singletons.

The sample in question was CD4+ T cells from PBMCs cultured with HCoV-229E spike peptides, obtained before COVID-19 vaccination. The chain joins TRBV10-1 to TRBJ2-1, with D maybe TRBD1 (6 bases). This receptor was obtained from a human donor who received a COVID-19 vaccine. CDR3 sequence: CASSPGHQRDEQFF. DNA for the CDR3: TGCGCCAGCAGCCCGGGACACCAAAGGGATGAGCAGTTCTTC.